The sequence of this TCR beta chain was determined in a study of cytomegalovirus exposure and HLA in healthy donors. V lost 3 bases to trimming and J lost 2 bases, with 12 bases between them. The CDR3 totals 15 residues. Looked up from germline, CDR1 is SGHNT and CDR2 is YENEEA. The PCR made use of 60 Vbeta and 13 Jbeta primers. Sequencing used immunoSEQ multiplex PCR; TCRdb keeps in-frame clones, though not all of them. The repertoire includes about 160,000 clones, approximately 80% of them detected once, and approximately 13% sits in the top ten. The chain links TRBV11-3 to TRBJ2-3, with D possibly matching TRBD2 (6 bases). This TCR came from a woman aged 45-60 years in good health and CMV-seronegative. The specimen sequenced was PBMCs. The chain's CDR3 is CASSLGGRNTDTQYF. The DNA of the CDR3 is TGTGCCAGCAGCTTGGGAGGACGGAACACAGATACGCAGTATTTT.